This TCR beta chain was profiled in a study of cytomegalovirus exposure and HLA in healthy donors. The PCR had 60 Vbeta and 13 Jbeta primers. Measured with immunoSEQ multiplex PCR; TCRdb has only the in-frame clones, and not every one. The table shows around 64,000 clones, with about 61% occurring only once. Germline assignment: CDR1 LGHNA and CDR2 YNFKEQ. V was cut by 0 bases and J by 2 bases, with 8 bases left in between. The CDR3 loop spans 14 amino acids. Findings of the study overall: Analysis was performed later, and it showed HLA-associated TCR beta chains to be more clonally expanded than equally common others. DRB1 had the most TCR associations and HLA-C the fewest, a later analysis found, with rates varying by HLA locus. Sequence variants that were highly shared formed a cluster that was likely a sequencing artifact. Associated with cytomegalovirus, according to the listing, were some 180 TCR beta chains.

Only a few counts were recorded for this clone. Its matching antigen is unknown. The sequence came from a woman aged 50 to 65 in good health and CMV-seronegative. The sequenced sample consisted of PBMCs. The chain carries TRBV4-2 and TRBJ2-7, with TRBD2 as a possible D gene (5 bases). The CDR3 DNA sequence: TGTGCCAGCAGCCAAGAATCGGGAACCTACGAGCAGTACTTC. As protein: CASSQESGTYEQYF.